These 14 T cell receptor beta chains were all obtained from the same sample, sequenced in a study of T cells in Graves' hyperthyroidism and ophthalmopathy (dated by TCRdb to about 2019). The library relied on multiplex PCR. The sample was run on an Illumina HiSeq 2000. The TCR beta CDR3 regions were amplified from RNA transcripts. The TCR CDR3 was subjected to a first round of RT-PCR using the HTBI primer set and the Qiagen OneStep RT-PCR kit. TCRdb handled the public reads itself, with Q25 trimming in fastp and clone calling in MiXCR, and kept productive beta chains. When rows share a CDR3 protein, they turn into one entry using the most common DNA and genes. The sample records about 130,000 distinct CDR3 sequences, more than 20% of which are singletons. The ten largest clones add up to 60% to 80% of the sample. The sample taken for sequencing was blood. These receptors were taken from a woman aged 45-59 years with Graves' hyperthyroidism that later progressed to Graves' ophthalmopathy.

There are many counts of this clonotype. V and J are TRBV12-3 or TRBV12-4 and TRBJ1-1; no clear D. CDR3 size: 12 residues. Trimming took 1 base from V and 10 from J, leaving 10 bases between them. CDR3 residues: CASSLGHFAAFF. CDR3 bases: TGTGCCAGCAGTTTAGGTCACTTTGCAGCTTTCTTT.

This clonotype appeared many times. DNA of the CDR3: TGTGCCAGCAGCCAAGCTGCGGGCCGACGGATTTACAATGAGCAGTTCTTC. As protein: CASSQAAGRRIYNEQFF. The chain uses TRBV3-1 and TRBJ2-1, with D possibly matching TRBD2 (5 bases). This CDR3 contains 17 residues. The V and J ends lost 1 base and 4 bases respectively, with 17 bases between them. Germline V gives CDR1 LGHDT, CDR2 YNNKEL (reference sequence).

In this sample, this clonotype turned up a few times. The chain employs TRBV7-3 and TRBJ2-1; D might be TRBD1 (5 bases). CDR1 is SGHTA, CDR2 FQGTGA, per germline. The germline V and J ends were trimmed by 2 bases and 0 bases, with 11 bases remaining between them. The CDR3 has 16 amino acids. CDR3 sequence (DNA): TGTGCCAGCAGCTTATTTGGTAGGGGCTCCTACAATGAGCAGTTCTTC. Protein: CASSLFGRGSYNEQFF.

This clonotype was picked up many times. V usage is TRBV4-1 and J usage is TRBJ2-2; 7 bases agree with TRBD1. This CDR3 contains 15 residues. Germline CDR1 reads MGHRA; CDR2 reads YSYEKL. With 1 base clipped from V and 5 bases from J, the junction kept 4 bases outside the gene matches. Here the CDR3 reads CASSQAQGTTGELFF. CDR3 nucleotides: TGCGCCAGCAGCCAAGCACAGGGGACGACCGGGGAGCTGTTTTTT.

This clonotype showed up just a few times. The rearrangement links TRBV7-3 to TRBJ1-6; 8 nucleotides match TRBD1. With V trimmed by 5 bases and J by 14 bases, 11 bases remained unmatched. The V gene's germline CDR1 is SGHTA and CDR2 FQGTGA. There are 14 residues in the CDR3. The CDR3 sequence: CASSQGAQGASLHF. The CDR3 DNA sequence: TGTGCCAGCAGCCAAGGGGCCCAGGGGGCTTCCCTCCACTTT.

This clonotype was picked up many times. The V call is TRBV30, the J call TRBJ1-2; D call uncertain. Germline CDR1 and CDR2: GTSNPN and SVGIG (reference sequence). The V gene lost 0 bases and the J gene lost 8 bases, with 19 bases spanning the gap. This CDR3 has 15 amino acids. CDR3 region: CAWSVSFGRRRGYTF. The CDR3 nucleotides are TGTGCCTGGAGTGTGTCGTTTGGCAGGCGGCGCGGCTACACCTTC. Filled out from reference TRBV30 and TRBJ1-2, the complete variable domain reads SQTIHQWPATLVQPVGSPLSLECTVEGTSNPNLYWYRQAAGRGLQLLFYSVGIGQISSEVPQNLSASRPQDRQFILSSKKLLLSDSGFYLCAWSVSFGRRRGYTFGSGTRLTVV.

The CDR3 DNA reads TGTGCCTGGAGTAAGCGGGAGGGTATTCACTACGAGCAGTACTTC. Encoded protein: CAWSKREGIHYEQYF. The V gene is TRBV30, the J gene TRBJ2-7; TRBD2 matches at 10 bases. Germline-derived CDR1 and CDR2 are GTSNPN and SVGIG (reference sequence). The length of the CDR3 is 15 residues. The trim removed 2 bases at V and 3 bases at J, leaving 7 bases unmatched.

The CDR3 DNA is TGTGCCAGGGAGAAAAACAGAGGAGTCGGTGAGCAGTTCTTC. It is translated as CAREKNRGVGEQFF. The chain joins TRBV7-2 to TRBJ2-1; D remains ambiguous. This CDR3 is 14 amino acids long. Per the germline V gene, CDR1 is SGHTA and CDR2 is FQGNSA. Trimming pared 9 bases from V and 9 bases from J, leaving 21 bases between.

The CDR3 loop is CASRRGLGYEQYF. In DNA, the CDR3 is TGTGCCAGCCGCCGGGGATTGGGCTACGAGCAGTACTTC. The chain is built from TRBV6-1 and TRBJ2-7; weak D call: TRBD2 (5 bases). The CDR3 spans 13 residues. Trimming shortened V by 8 bases and J by 3 bases, and 14 bases separated the two germline ends. Germline CDR1 and CDR2: MNHNS and SASEGT.

This clonotype showed up many times. This chain links TRBV7-6 with TRBJ1-6; no reliable D call. This CDR3 has 15 residues. V lost 4 bases, J lost 10 bases, and 17 bases lay in between. Germline loops: CDR1 SGHVS, CDR2 FNYEAQ. CDR3 DNA sequence: TGTGCCAGCAGCTCCCGGGCCGTCCCCAGGTCACCCCTCCACTTT. Its protein is CASSSRAVPRSPLHF.

The rearrangement uses TRBV7-2 and TRBJ2-3; D remains unclear. Germline lookup yields CDR1 SGHTA and CDR2 FQGNSA. V lost 5 bases, J lost 1 base, and 10 bases lay in between. CDR3 length: 14 residues. The CDR3 region has the DNA TGTGCCAGCAGCCCCACCTGGGGCACAGATACGCAGTATTTT. It encodes CASSPTWGTDTQYF.

At least ten counts were recorded for this clonotype. The rearrangement links TRBV12-3 or TRBV12-4 to TRBJ1-2, with D uncertain. The CDR3 contains 12 residues. Trimming left V 5 bases short and J 4 bases short, with 8 bases between. CDR3 amino acids: CASSPAVYGYTF. The DNA of the CDR3 is TGTGCCAGCAGTCCGGCGGTCTATGGCTACACCTTC.

This clonotype was observed many times. The chain carries TRBV10-3 and TRBJ2-3; no firm D call. There are 12 residues in the CDR3. The V gene's germline CDR1 is ENHRY and CDR2 SYGVKD. V shed 0 bases and J shed 2 bases, with 0 bases lying between them. This CDR3 reads CAISESTDTQYF. Here the CDR3 DNA reads TGTGCCATCAGTGAGTCCACAGATACGCAGTATTTT.

The chain joins TRBV9 to TRBJ2-7, with a tentative D call TRBD2 (7 bases). The CDR3 is 13 amino acids. V lost 8 bases to trimming and J lost 2 bases, with 14 bases between them. In germline, CDR1 is SGDLS, CDR2 YYNGEE. CDR3 in DNA: TGTGCCAGGGGGGCGGGAGACACCTACGAGCAGTACTTC. As protein: CARGAGDTYEQYF.